This T cell receptor beta chain was retrieved from a study of blood T cell repertoires in COVID-19. Turning to the study itself: Acute and convalescent COVID-19 samples came from the United States, Italy and Spain. T cells, B-cell-depleted T cells, or PBMCs provided the cDNA or gDNA that served as material.

Trimming cost V 5 bases and J 7 bases; bases outside gene matches: 8. Germline CDR1 reads GTSNPN; CDR2 reads SVGIG (reference sequence). The CDR3 runs to 13 residues. Under the authors' procedure: Amplifying reference gene primers gave estimates of nucleated cell counts. TCRdb's copy holds only in-frame clones and misses some; the assay was immunoSEQ multiplex PCR. That table is the source of V, J and clone size, and D and trimming were worked out from the DNA. There are more than 300,000 clones in the sample; approximately 88% occur only once, and 5% to 7% lies in the top ten. The receptor comes from a young man who had recovered from COVID-19. This chain uses TRBV30 with TRBJ1-5; 7 bases are a match to TRBD1. Sequencing was carried out using peripheral blood. The CDR3 protein is CAWSDRVGQPQHF. CDR3 DNA sequence: TGTGCCTGGTCCGACAGGGTGGGGCAGCCCCAGCATTTT. Supplemented by reference TRBV30 and TRBJ1-5, the full variable domain reads SQTIHQWPATLVQPVGSPLSLECTVEGTSNPNLYWYRQAAGRGLQLLFYSVGIGQISSEVPQNLSASRPQDRQFILSSKKLLLSDSGFYLCAWSDRVGQPQHFGDGTRLSIL.